Listed below are T cell receptor beta chains from one sample, sequenced in a study of blood T cell repertoires in COVID-19. Clones were read by immunoSEQ multiplex PCR, and TCRdb kept only the in-frame ones, dropping some. The data contain roughly 70,000 clones, approximately 90% of them singletons. Sequencing input: peripheral blood. These receptors all stem from a man aged 45-65 years with COVID-19, enrolled during active disease. Each CDR3 is given with its conserved first and last residue. The D gene is left open where the match is weak. Expanded clones are given a class, and other clones once, few, many or no size at all.

cdr3_length | j_call | v_call | d_call | clone_size | cdr3_aa | cdr3_nt
12 | TRBJ1-1 | TRBV19 | . | . | CASIQGFTEAFF | TGTGCCAGTATTCAGGGATTCACTGAAGCTTTCTTT
18 | TRBJ1-2 | TRBV30 | . | . | CAWTPPLYRETSNYGYTF | TGTGCCTGGACCCCCCCCTTATACAGGGAAACCTCTAACTATGGCTACACCTTC
12 | TRBJ1-1 | TRBV14 | . | . | CASSHPNTEAFF | TGTGCCAGCAGCCACCCAAACACTGAAGCTTTCTTT
15 | TRBJ2-3 | TRBV4-2 | . | . | CASSQERASPDTQYF | TGTGCCAGCAGCCAAGAACGTGCTAGCCCAGATACGCAGTATTTT
15 | TRBJ2-7 | TRBV11-2 | TRBD2 | . | CASSLDYGRSYEQYF | TGTGCCAGCAGCTTAGATTACGGGAGGAGTTACGAGCAGTACTTC
16 | TRBJ1-1 | TRBV6-5 | . | . | CASSYEGGALGTEAFF | TGTGCCAGCAGTTACGAGGGAGGAGCTTTGGGCACTGAAGCTTTCTTT
14 | TRBJ2-2 | TRBV3-1/TRBV3-2 | . | . | CASSQGHNTGELFF | TGTGCCAGCAGCCAGGGACACAACACCGGGGAGCTGTTTTTT
16 | TRBJ2-1 | TRBV7-9 | TRBD2 | few | CASSLPGTSFGNEQFF | TGTGCCAGCAGCCTACCCGGGACTAGCTTCGGCAATGAGCAGTTCTTC
13 | TRBJ1-1 | TRBV19 | . | . | CASSISGLSGAFF | TGTGCCAGTAGTATTTCAGGGCTTTCGGGAGCTTTCTTT
14 | TRBJ2-2 | TRBV4-3 | . | . | CASSQTRNTGELFF | TGCGCCAGCAGCCAAACCAGGAACACCGGGGAGCTGTTTTTT
14 | TRBJ1-2 | TRBV7-9 | . | once | CASSLPPGIYGYTF | TGTGCCAGCAGCCTACCTCCCGGGATCTATGGCTACACCTTC
15 | TRBJ1-1 | TRBV11-2 | . | . | CASSLGRVMNTEAFF | TGTGCCAGCAGCTTAGGGCGGGTAATGAACACTGAAGCTTTCTTT